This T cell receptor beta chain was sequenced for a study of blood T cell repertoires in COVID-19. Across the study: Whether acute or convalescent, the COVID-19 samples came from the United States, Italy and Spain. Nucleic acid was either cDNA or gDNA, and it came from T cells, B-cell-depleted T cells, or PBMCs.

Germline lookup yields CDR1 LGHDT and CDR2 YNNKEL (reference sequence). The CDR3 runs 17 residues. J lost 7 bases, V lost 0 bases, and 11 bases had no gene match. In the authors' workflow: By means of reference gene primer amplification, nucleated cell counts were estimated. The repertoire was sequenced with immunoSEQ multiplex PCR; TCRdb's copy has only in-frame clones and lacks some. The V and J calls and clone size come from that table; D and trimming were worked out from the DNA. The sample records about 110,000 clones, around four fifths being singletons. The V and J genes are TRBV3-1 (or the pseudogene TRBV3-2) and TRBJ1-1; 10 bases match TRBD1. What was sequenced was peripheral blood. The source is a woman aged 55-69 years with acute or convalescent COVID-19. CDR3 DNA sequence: TGTGCCAGCAGCCAAGACGCGGGAGGGACAGGGGTGGATGAAGCTTTCTTT. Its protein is CASSQDAGGTGVDEAFF.